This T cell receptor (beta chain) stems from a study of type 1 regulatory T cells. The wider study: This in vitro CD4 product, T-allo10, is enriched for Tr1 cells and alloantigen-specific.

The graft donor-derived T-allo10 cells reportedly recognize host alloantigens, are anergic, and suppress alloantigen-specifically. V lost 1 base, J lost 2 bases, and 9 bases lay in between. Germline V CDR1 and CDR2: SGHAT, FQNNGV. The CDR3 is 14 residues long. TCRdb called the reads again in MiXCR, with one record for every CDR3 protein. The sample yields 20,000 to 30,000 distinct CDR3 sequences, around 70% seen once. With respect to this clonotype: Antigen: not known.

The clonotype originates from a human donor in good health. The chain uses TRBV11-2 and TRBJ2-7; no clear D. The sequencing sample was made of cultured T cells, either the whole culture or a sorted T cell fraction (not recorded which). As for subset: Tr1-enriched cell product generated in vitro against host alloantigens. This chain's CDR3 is CASSLAHPPYEQYF. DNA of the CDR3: TGTGCCAGCAGCTTAGCACACCCACCCTACGAGCAGTACTTC.